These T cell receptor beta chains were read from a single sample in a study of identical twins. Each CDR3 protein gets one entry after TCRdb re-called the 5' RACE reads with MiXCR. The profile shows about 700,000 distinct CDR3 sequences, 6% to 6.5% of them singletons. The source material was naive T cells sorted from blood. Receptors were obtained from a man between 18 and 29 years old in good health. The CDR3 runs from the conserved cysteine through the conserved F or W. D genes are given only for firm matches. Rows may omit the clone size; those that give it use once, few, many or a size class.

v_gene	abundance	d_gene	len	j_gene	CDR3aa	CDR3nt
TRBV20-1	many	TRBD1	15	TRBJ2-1	CSARIPGQGYNEQFF	TGCAGTGCCCGTATACCAGGACAGGGATACAATGAGCAGTTCTTC
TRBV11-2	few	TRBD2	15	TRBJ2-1	CASSFTSGKYNEQFF	TGTGCCAGCAGCTTTACTAGCGGTAAATACAATGAGCAGTTCTTC
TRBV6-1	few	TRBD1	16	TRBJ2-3	CASIDIGQGRSYTQYF	TGTGCCAGCATTGATATTGGACAGGGGAGATCATATACGCAGTATTTT
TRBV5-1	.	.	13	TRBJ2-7	CASSLREVNEQYF	TGCGCCAGCAGCTTGAGGGAGGTCAACGAGCAGTACTTC
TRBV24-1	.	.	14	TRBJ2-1	CATSDSLGQHEQFF	TGTGCCACCAGTGATTCCCTAGGCCAGCATGAGCAGTTCTTC
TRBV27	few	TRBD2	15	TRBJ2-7	CASSVFSGSSYEQYF	TGTGCCAGCAGTGTTTTCAGCGGGAGCTCCTACGAGCAGTACTTC
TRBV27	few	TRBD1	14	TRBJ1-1	CASSLSLGTGEAFF	TGTGCCAGCAGTTTATCTCTAGGGACAGGAGAAGCTTTCTTT
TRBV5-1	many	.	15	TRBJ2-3	CASTTADSSTDTQYF	TGCGCCAGCACCACGGCTGATTCTAGCACAGATACGCAGTATTTT
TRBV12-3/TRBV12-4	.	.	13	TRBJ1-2	CASSPDNRYGYTF	TGTGCCAGCAGCCCCGACAATCGGTATGGCTACACCTTC
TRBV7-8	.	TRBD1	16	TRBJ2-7	CASSLAGQVLVGEQYF	TGTGCCAGCAGCTTAGCGGGACAGGTGTTGGTAGGCGAGCAGTACTTC
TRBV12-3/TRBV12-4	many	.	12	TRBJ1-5	CASKGTSQPQHF	TGTGCCAGCAAGGGGACTAGCCAGCCCCAGCATTTT
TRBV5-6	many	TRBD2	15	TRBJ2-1	CASSLLAAAYNEQFF	TGTGCCAGCAGCTTGCTAGCGGCAGCTTACAATGAGCAGTTCTTC
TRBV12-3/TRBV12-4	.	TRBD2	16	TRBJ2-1	CASSPGAGGTYNEQFF	TGTGCCAGCAGTCCTGGGGCGGGAGGCACCTACAATGAGCAGTTCTTC
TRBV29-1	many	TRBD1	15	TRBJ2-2	CSVEGTGTNTGELFF	TGCAGCGTTGAAGGGACAGGGACGAACACCGGGGAGCTGTTTTTT
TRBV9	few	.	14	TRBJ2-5	CASSVGRNQETQYF	TGTGCCAGCAGCGTAGGCCGGAACCAAGAGACCCAGTACTTC
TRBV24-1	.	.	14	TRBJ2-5	CATSVSNEEETQYF	TGTGCCACCAGTGTATCGAATGAGGAAGAGACCCAGTACTTC
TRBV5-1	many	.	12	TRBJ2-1	CASSLAPNEQFF	TGCGCCAGCAGCTTGGCCCCCAATGAGCAGTTCTTC
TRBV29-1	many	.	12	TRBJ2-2	CSVGRSAGELFF	TGCAGCGTTGGACGTAGCGCCGGGGAGCTGTTTTTT
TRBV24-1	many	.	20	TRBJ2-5	CATSDPTKRDSRVPEETQYF	TGTGCCACCAGTGATCCGACAAAGCGGGACAGCAGAGTACCGGAAGAGACCCAGTACTTC
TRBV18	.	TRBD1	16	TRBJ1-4	CASSPSPDRGYEKLFF	TGTGCCAGCTCACCTTCCCCGGACAGGGGATATGAAAAACTGTTTTTT
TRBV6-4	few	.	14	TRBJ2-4	CASSDRLDPRIQYF	TGTGCCAGCAGTGACCGTTTGGATCCTCGCATTCAGTACTTC
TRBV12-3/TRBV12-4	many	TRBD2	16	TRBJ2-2	CASSLGGSSDTGELFF	TGTGCCAGCAGTTTGGGCGGGAGTAGTGACACCGGGGAGCTGTTTTTT
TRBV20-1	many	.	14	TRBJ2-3	CSARDTDSTDTQYF	TGCAGTGCTAGAGATACTGATAGCACAGATACGCAGTATTTT
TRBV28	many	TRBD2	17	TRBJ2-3	CASSSLAGGLGTDTQYF	TGTGCCAGCAGTTCCCTAGCGGGAGGGCTGGGCACAGATACGCAGTATTTT
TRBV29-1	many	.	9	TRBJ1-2	CSVEPGYTF	TGCAGCGTTGAACCGGGCTACACCTTC
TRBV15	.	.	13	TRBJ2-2	CATSRDYAGELFF	TGTGCCACCAGCAGGGACTACGCCGGGGAGCTGTTTTTT
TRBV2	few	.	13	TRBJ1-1	CASSEDGNTEAFF	TGTGCCAGCAGTGAAGACGGGAACACTGAAGCTTTCTTT
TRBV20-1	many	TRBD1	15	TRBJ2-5	CSARDSGQGQETQYF	TGCAGTGCTAGAGATTCTGGACAGGGCCAAGAGACCCAGTACTTC
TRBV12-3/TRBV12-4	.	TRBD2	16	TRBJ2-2	CASSRAGGLVTGELFF	TGTGCCAGCAGTCGAGCGGGAGGGTTGGTGACCGGGGAGCTGTTTTTT
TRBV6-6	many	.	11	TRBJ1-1	CASSPRFGAFF	TGTGCCAGCAGTCCCCGATTTGGGGCTTTCTTT
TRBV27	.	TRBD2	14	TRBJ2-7	CASALAGANYEQYF	TGTGCCAGCGCCCTAGCGGGAGCTAACTACGAGCAGTACTTC
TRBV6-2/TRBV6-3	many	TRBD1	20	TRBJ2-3	CASSRPGTGTSWTSTDTQYF	TGTGCCAGCAGTCGCCCCGGGACAGGGACTTCGTGGACTAGCACAGATACGCAGTATTTT
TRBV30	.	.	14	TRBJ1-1	CAWTRGGEDTEAFF	TGTGCCTGGACCCGCGGAGGCGAGGACACTGAAGCTTTCTTT
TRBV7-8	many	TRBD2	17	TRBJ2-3	CASSLVTRLAGVNTQYF	TGTGCCAGCAGCTTAGTAACCCGACTAGCGGGAGTGAACACGCAGTATTTT
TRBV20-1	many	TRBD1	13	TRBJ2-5	CSAQDRPRETQYF	TGCAGTGCTCAGGACAGGCCCCGGGAGACCCAGTACTTC
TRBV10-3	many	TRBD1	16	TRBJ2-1	CAISAKAGTGLNEQFF	TGTGCCATCAGTGCTAAAGCCGGGACAGGGTTGAACGAGCAGTTCTTC
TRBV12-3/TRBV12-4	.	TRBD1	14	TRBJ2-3	CASRPGQGADTQYF	TGTGCCAGCAGGCCGGGACAGGGTGCAGATACGCAGTATTTT